This paragraph covers one TCR beta chain sequence. Its specificity is not known. This entry comes from a study of shared clonotypes between healthy human individuals. Across the whole study: The study drew on two women and three men aged 18 to 49 as donors.

The naive CD8 subset, CD45RO-negative cells positively selected for CCR7, excluded terminally differentiated effector memory CD45RA+ cells. The donors, healthy adults who were HIV-negative, had experienced no recent acute infections or vaccinations. The repertoire was sequenced with immunoSEQ multiplex PCR; TCRdb's copy has only in-frame clones and lacks some. Counted here are over 2 million clones, about 95% occurring once; the ten biggest clones make up 0.9% to 1.3%. Overall study results and limits: Researchers found naive subsets generally carried larger estimated richness than memory subsets.

The CDR3 spans 14 residues. The germline V gene has CDR1 MNHEY and CDR2 SMNVEV (reference sequence). Trimming shortened V by 11 bases and J by 3 bases, and 16 bases separated the two germline ends. This TCR was recovered from a man aged 18 to 30 in good health. Sequencing was performed on naive CD8+ T cells sorted from blood. This sequence joins TRBV27 and TRBJ2-2; D remains ambiguous. CDR3 DNA: TGTGCCTCATCCCCAGGAGAGGACACCGGGGAGCTGTTTTTT. Its translation is CASSPGEDTGELFF.